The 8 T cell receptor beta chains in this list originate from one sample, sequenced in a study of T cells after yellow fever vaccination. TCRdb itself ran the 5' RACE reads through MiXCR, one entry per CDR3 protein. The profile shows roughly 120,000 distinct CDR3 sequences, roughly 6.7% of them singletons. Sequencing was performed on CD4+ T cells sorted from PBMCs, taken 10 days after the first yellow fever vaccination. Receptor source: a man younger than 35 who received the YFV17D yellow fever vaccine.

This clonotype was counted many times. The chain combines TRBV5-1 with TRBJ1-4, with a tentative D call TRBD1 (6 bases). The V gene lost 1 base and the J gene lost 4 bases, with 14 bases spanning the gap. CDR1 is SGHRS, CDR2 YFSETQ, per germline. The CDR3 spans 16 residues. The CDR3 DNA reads TGCGCCAGCAGCTTGCGGACAGCGATTAATAATGAAAAACTGTTTTTT. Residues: CASSLRTAINNEKLFF.

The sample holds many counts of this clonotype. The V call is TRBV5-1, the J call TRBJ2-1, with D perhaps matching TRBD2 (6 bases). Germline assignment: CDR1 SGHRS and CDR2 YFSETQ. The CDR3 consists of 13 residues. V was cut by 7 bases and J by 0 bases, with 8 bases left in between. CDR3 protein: CASGGISYNEQFF. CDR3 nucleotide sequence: TGCGCCAGCGGCGGGATCTCCTACAATGAGCAGTTCTTC.

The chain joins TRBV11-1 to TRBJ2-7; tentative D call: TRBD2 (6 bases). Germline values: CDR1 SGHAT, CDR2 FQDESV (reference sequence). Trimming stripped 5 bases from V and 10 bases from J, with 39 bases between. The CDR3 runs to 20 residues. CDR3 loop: CASSLAPGYGRLGGVLVQYF. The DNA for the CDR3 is TGTGCCAGCAGCCTGGCCCCAGGGTACGGGCGGCTGGGGGGAGTCCTTGTCCAGTACTTC.

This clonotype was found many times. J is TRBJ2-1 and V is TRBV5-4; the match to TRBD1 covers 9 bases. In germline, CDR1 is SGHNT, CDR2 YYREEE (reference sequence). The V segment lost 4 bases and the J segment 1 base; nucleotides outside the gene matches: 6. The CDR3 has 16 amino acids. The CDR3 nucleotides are TGTGCCAGCAGCCTCCCCGGGACAGGGTCCTACAATGAGCAGTTCTTC. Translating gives CASSLPGTGSYNEQFF.

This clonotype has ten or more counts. CDR3 region: CASSRRSGGTDEQFF. The CDR3, as DNA: TGTGCCAGCAGTCGCCGGAGCGGGGGGACCGATGAGCAGTTCTTC. This chain uses TRBV27 with TRBJ2-1; TRBD2 matches at 9 bases. The CDR3 covers 15 residues. Germline V gene lookup returns CDR1 MNHEY and CDR2 SMNVEV (reference sequence). Trimming removed 5 bases from V and 8 bases from J; junction bases left unmatched: 10.

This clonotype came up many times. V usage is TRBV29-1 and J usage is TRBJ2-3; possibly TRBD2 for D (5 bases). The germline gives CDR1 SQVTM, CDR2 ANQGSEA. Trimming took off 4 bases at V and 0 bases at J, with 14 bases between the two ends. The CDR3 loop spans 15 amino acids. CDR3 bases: TGCAGCGTTGCACGAACTAGTCCTAGCACAGATACGCAGTATTTT. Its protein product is CSVARTSPSTDTQYF.

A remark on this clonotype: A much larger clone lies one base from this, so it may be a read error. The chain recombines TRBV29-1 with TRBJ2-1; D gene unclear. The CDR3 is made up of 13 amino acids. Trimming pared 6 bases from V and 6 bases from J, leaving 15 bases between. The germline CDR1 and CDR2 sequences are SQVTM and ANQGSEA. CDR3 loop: CSVMGNGLNEQFF. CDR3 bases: TGCAGCGTGATGGGGAACGGTCTCAATGAGCAGTTCTTC.

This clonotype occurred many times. CDR3 nucleotide sequence: TGTGCCAGCGTCGGACAGGCGAACACTGAAGCTTTCTTT. Translated, it gives CASVGQANTEAFF. The J gene is TRBJ1-1, the V gene TRBV7-9; 7 bases are a match to TRBD1. Germline V gives CDR1 SEHNR, CDR2 FQNEAQ (reference sequence). CDR3 size: 13 residues. V lost 8 bases, J lost 1 base, and 4 bases stayed unmatched.